A single sample is the source of the 27 T cell receptor beta chains below, sequenced in a study of blood T cell repertoires in COVID-19. The assay was immunoSEQ multiplex PCR, and TCRdb's table has in-frame clones only and misses some. The profile covers under 300,000 clones, with less than 90% appearing a single time and around 5.9% taken by the ten largest. The source material was peripheral blood. These receptors were obtained from a man between 60 and 70 years old with acute or convalescent COVID-19.

V usage is TRBV6-1 and J usage is TRBJ2-3; unclear D gene. V was clipped by 1 base and J by 1 base, with 3 bases between them. This CDR3 has 13 residues. CDR1 MNHNS and CDR2 SASEGT come from the germline V gene. DNA of the CDR3: TGTGCCAGCAGTGAAGTCGGCACAGATACGCAGTATTTT. Protein product: CASSEVGTDTQYF.

This chain connects TRBV24-1 to TRBJ1-1, with D unresolved. The germline V gene encodes CDR1 KGHDR and CDR2 SFDVKD. The length of the CDR3 is 11 residues. Trimming took 9 bases from V and 7 from J, leaving 11 bases between them. For the CDR3, the DNA is TGTGCCACCTTCGGAGAGGGTGAAGCTTTCTTT. It encodes CATFGEGEAFF.

As concerns this clone: This sample includes further DNA sequences coding for the same CDR3. The chain has TRBV6-2 or TRBV6-3 and TRBJ1-4; 10 bases match TRBD1. The CDR3 extends over 14 amino acids. Per the germline V gene, CDR1 is MNHEY and CDR2 is SVGEGT. Germline trimming cut 5 bases from V and 7 bases from J; bases unmatched to any gene: 4. DNA of the CDR3: TGTGCCAGCAGTCGGACAGGGGGAGGTGAAAAACTGTTTTTT. Its translation is CASSRTGGGEKLFF.

This clone was counted once. V is TRBV19 and J is TRBJ2-3; the match to TRBD2 covers 9 bases. The CDR3 has 16 amino acids. Germline CDR1 reads LNHDA; CDR2 reads SQIVND (reference sequence). After removal of 3 bases from V and 6 bases from J, the junction contained 10 bases not matched to a gene. The CDR3 DNA reads as TGTGCCAGTAGTATCTCGGCGGGAGGGGGTCGGGATACGCAGTATTTT. Protein: CASSISAGGGRDTQYF.

The gene calls are TRBV25-1 and TRBJ1-4; D is ambiguous. V lost 1 base and J lost 8, with 14 bases in between. The CDR3 consists of 15 residues. CDR1 is MGHDK and CDR2 is SYGVNS in the germline V gene. The CDR3 protein is CASSEWEASREKLFF. The CDR3 nucleotides read TGTGCCAGCAGTGAATGGGAGGCCTCTCGAGAAAAACTGTTTTTT. The variable domain in full, completed from reference TRBV25-1 and TRBJ1-4, reads EADIYQTPRYLVIGTGKKITLECSQTMGHDKMYWYQQDPGMELHLIHYSYGVNSTEKGDLSSESTVSRIRTEHFPLTLESARPSHTSQYLCASSEWEASREKLFFGSGTQLSVL.

The CDR3: CASSPGQPTRFGNTIYF. CDR3 DNA: TGTGCCAGCAGCCCTGGACAGCCAACCCGCTTTGGAAACACCATATATTTT. V usage is TRBV14 and J usage is TRBJ1-3; a possible D gene is TRBD1 (6 bases). This CDR3 is 17 amino acids long. Trimming cost V 4 bases and J 3 bases, with 19 bases left between them. Germline assignment: CDR1 SGHDN and CDR2 FVKESK.

The chain combines TRBV24-1 with TRBJ2-1; D perhaps matches TRBD2 (5 bases). Germline V lookup: CDR1 KGHDR, CDR2 SFDVKD. This CDR3 has 15 residues. With 4 bases removed from V and 7 bases from J, the gap between germline ends came to 16 bases. DNA of the CDR3: TGTGCCACCAGTGACCCAACCACACTAGTTAATGAGCAGTTCTTC. Translated, it gives CATSDPTTLVNEQFF.

For the CDR3, the DNA is TGTGCCAGCAGCCCTTTGGGGGGACAGAAGAACACTGAAGCTTTCTTT. Its translation: CASSPLGGQKNTEAFF. The rearrangement joins TRBV5-6 to TRBJ1-1; 7 nucleotides align to TRBD1. Per the germline V gene, CDR1 is SGHDT and CDR2 is YYEEEE. The CDR3 is 16 residues long. J was trimmed by 1 base and V by 4 bases; bases with no gene match: 10.

The V and J genes are TRBV7-2 and TRBJ2-3; TRBD2 matches at 7 bases. V gave up 2 bases and J gave up 3 bases; unmatched junction bases: 8. The CDR3 runs to 16 residues. Germline CDR1 and CDR2: SGHTA and FQGNSA. CDR3 coding DNA: TGTGCCAGCAGCTTATTTTCCTGGGGAGGGACAGATACGCAGTATTTT. Amino acids: CASSLFSWGGTDTQYF. Drawing the rest from reference TRBV7-2 and TRBJ2-3, the complete variable domain is GAGVSQSPSNKVTEKGKDVELRCDPISGHTALYWYRQSLGQGLEFLIYFQGNSAPDKSGLPSDRFSAERTGGSVSTLTIQRTQQEDSAVYLCASSLFSWGGTDTQYFGPGTRLTVL.

CDR3 amino acids: CASRAPISSEQYF. The CDR3 nucleotides are TGTGCCAGCAGGGCCCCGATTAGCTCCGAGCAGTACTTC. The gene calls are TRBV6-5 and TRBJ2-7; D remains ambiguous. Trimming pared 6 bases from V and 6 bases from J, leaving 15 bases between. There are 13 residues in the CDR3. Germline CDR1 reads MNHEY; CDR2 reads SVGAGI.

This clone came up many times. This chain uses TRBV6-2 or TRBV6-3 with TRBJ2-2; D gene unclear. CDR1 is MNHEY, CDR2 SVGEGT, per germline. The CDR3 runs 14 residues. The V end lost 0 bases, the J end lost 5 bases, and 7 bases lay between the germline ends. CDR3 nucleotides: TGTGCCAGCAGTTACTCCCCCATGACCGGGGAGCTGTTTTTT. It encodes CASSYSPMTGELFF.

The chain is built from TRBV15 and TRBJ2-1; TRBD2 agrees at 13 bases. Unmatched junction bases numbered 7, after V lost 4 bases and J lost 4 bases. The CDR3 runs 17 residues. Germline-derived CDR1 and CDR2 are LNHNV and YYDKDF (reference sequence). CDR3 amino acids: CATSKGTSGASYNEQFF. In DNA, the CDR3 is TGTGCCACCAGCAAAGGGACTAGCGGGGCATCTTACAATGAGCAGTTCTTC.

The chain uses TRBV7-9 and TRBJ1-1; D is unresolved. Germline-derived CDR1 and CDR2 are SEHNR and FQNEAQ (reference sequence). This CDR3 is built from 14 residues. Trimming removed 4 bases from V and 1 base from J, with 10 bases in between. CDR3 sequence: CASSSPAGNTEAFF. The CDR3 region has the DNA TGTGCCAGCAGCTCTCCGGCAGGGAACACTGAAGCTTTCTTT.

V and J are TRBV18 and TRBJ2-7; D ambiguous. This CDR3 has 13 amino acids. V dropped 3 bases and J dropped 6 bases, with 12 bases sitting between them. CDR1 is KGHSH and CDR2 is LQKENI in the germline V gene. This CDR3 reads CASSPSRLAEQYF. The CDR3 nucleotides read TGTGCCAGCTCACCGAGCCGATTAGCCGAGCAGTACTTC.

The V and J genes are TRBV7-3 and TRBJ2-1, with TRBD2 matching over 10 bases. Germline-derived CDR1 and CDR2 are SGHTA and FQGTGA. The CDR3 consists of 15 residues. After removal of 5 bases from V and 9 bases from J, the junction contained 10 bases not matched to a gene. In DNA, the CDR3 is TGTGCCAGCAGCCCTAGCGGGAGTCCCCACATTGAGCAGTTCTTC. Translation: CASSPSGSPHIEQFF.

This clone was found a few times. Here the CDR3 omits its conserved ending phenylalanine or tryptophan, so a read error is the likely source. It is unclear where the CDR3 begins or ends on the DNA, so no DNA is shown, and the CDR3 is as TCRdb lists it. This sequence joins TRBV6-2 or TRBV6-3 and TRBJ2-7; the table calls TRBD2, which could not be checked here. The CDR3 spans 15 amino acids, including both terminal residues. Germline V CDR1 and CDR2: MNHEY, SVGEGT. The chain's CDR3 is CASSYSSSGLTSMGY.

Only a few counts were recorded for this clone. V gene TRBV14 combines with J gene TRBJ1-1; D gene ambiguous. With 1 base removed from V and 3 bases from J, the gap between germline ends came to 6 bases. The CDR3 is 13 residues long. Germline values: CDR1 SGHDN, CDR2 FVKESK. The CDR3 DNA reads TGTGCCAGCAGCCAAGCTATGGACACTGAAGCTTTCTTT. Protein: CASSQAMDTEAFF.

This rearrangement joins TRBV6-2 or TRBV6-3 to TRBJ1-5, with unresolved D. Trimming left V 4 bases short and J 0 bases short, with 10 bases between. CDR1 is MNHEY and CDR2 is SVGEGT in the germline V gene. The CDR3 loop spans 15 amino acids. The CDR3 reads CASSSRVTSNQPQHF. The CDR3 nucleotides read TGTGCCAGCAGTTCGAGGGTAACTAGCAATCAGCCCCAGCATTTT.

Comment on this clone: A junction boundary mismatches the germline segment, possibly from a read error. The rearrangement links TRBV2 to TRBJ1-1, with 7 positions matching TRBD1. Germline CDR1 and CDR2: SNHLY and FYNNEI. CDR3 size: 13 residues. The CDR3 DNA sequence: TGTGCCAGCAGTGAAATAGGGGGCACTGGAGCTTTCTTT. Translating gives CASSEIGGTGAFF.

The V call is TRBV11-3, the J call TRBJ2-5; D is uncertain. Trimming removed 6 bases from V and 2 bases from J, with 10 bases in between. Germline loops: CDR1 SGHNT, CDR2 YENEEA. CDR3 length: 13 amino acids. The CDR3 coding sequence is TGTGCCAGCAGTCGGAGCCGTCAAGAGACCCAGTACTTC. It encodes CASSRSRQETQYF.

The V gene is TRBV4-3, the J gene TRBJ1-2; 7 bases agree with TRBD1. The J segment lost 0 bases and the V segment lost 0 bases, leaving 4 bases of the junction unmatched. The CDR3 totals 16 residues. CDR1 and CDR2 (germline): LGHNA, YSLEER. CDR3 bases: TGCGCCAGCAGCCAAGATGGGCAGGGGGCTAACTATGGCTACACCTTC. As protein: CASSQDGQGANYGYTF.

The chain combines TRBV6-5 with TRBJ2-1; TRBD2 matches at 7 bases. The V gene end was trimmed by 6 bases and the J gene end by 7 bases; junction bases not matched to a gene: 12. Germline-derived CDR1 and CDR2 are MNHEY and SVGAGI. The CDR3 length is 15 residues. Here the CDR3 reads CASSLLARTGNEQFF. For the CDR3, the DNA is TGTGCCAGCAGCTTACTAGCGCGGACGGGGAATGAGCAGTTCTTC.

The rearrangement uses TRBV28 and TRBJ2-3; maybe TRBD2 (7 bases). Trimming removed 5 bases from V and 1 base from J, with 13 bases in between. Germline CDR1 and CDR2: MDHEN and SYDVKM. This CDR3 contains 15 residues. CDR3 amino acids: CASSGRGARTDTQYF. The DNA for the CDR3 is TGTGCCAGCAGTGGTCGGGGGGCGCGCACAGATACGCAGTATTTT. The whole variable domain, filled in from reference TRBV28 and TRBJ2-3, reads DVKVTQSSRYLVKRTGEKVFLECVQDMDHENMFWYRQDPGLGLRLIYFSYDVKMKEKGDIPEGYSVSREKKERFSLILESASTNQTSMYLCASSGRGARTDTQYFGPGTRLTVL.

V usage is TRBV11-2 and J usage is TRBJ1-1; D is uncertain. V gave up 2 bases and J gave up 3 bases, with 10 bases separating them. This CDR3 has 14 residues. Germline CDR1 SGHAT, CDR2 FQNNGV. This CDR3 reads CASSLRGSYTEAFF. The CDR3 DNA reads TGTGCCAGCAGCTTAAGAGGGAGCTACACTGAAGCTTTCTTT.

This chain connects TRBV27 to TRBJ2-3; D possibly corresponds to TRBD2 (5 bases). Germline V gives CDR1 MNHEY, CDR2 SMNVEV (reference sequence). The V end lost 6 bases, the J end lost 3 bases, and 19 bases lay between the germline ends. This CDR3 has 16 residues. In nucleotides, the CDR3 is TGTGCCAGCAGGATCGACGGGAACAGTCGGACAGATACGCAGTATTTT. This sequence encodes CASRIDGNSRTDTQYF.

The chain couples TRBV24-1 to TRBJ1-1; 8 bases fit TRBD1. Germline CDR1 reads KGHDR; CDR2 reads SFDVKD. Unmatched junction bases numbered 10, after V lost 3 bases and J lost 11 bases. The CDR3 consists of 14 residues. In DNA form, the CDR3 reads TGTGCCACCAGTGATGCTCTCCAGGGGGCGCCGGCTTTCTTT. Translation gives CATSDALQGAPAFF.

The chain joins TRBV6-2 or TRBV6-3 to TRBJ1-2, with TRBD1 matching over 9 bases. CDR1 and CDR2 from the germline V gene are MNHEY and SVGEGT. Trimming at V came to 3 bases and at J to 4 bases, leaving 6 bases not matched to a gene. This CDR3 spans 15 amino acids. CDR3 nucleotide sequence: TGTGCCAGCAGTTATCGGACAGGGGACCGCTATGGCTACACCTTC. Translation gives CASSYRTGDRYGYTF.